Presented here are 20 T cell receptor beta chains from one specimen sequenced in a study of blood T cell repertoires in COVID-19. Measured with immunoSEQ multiplex PCR; TCRdb has only the in-frame clones, and not every one. The table lists approximately 220,000 clones, about 86% of them singletons. The sample comprised PBMCs or T cells enriched from blood (not recorded which). The source is a woman aged 40 to 50 with acute COVID-19.

The chain couples TRBV18 to TRBJ1-1, with a possible D match to TRBD1 (6 bases). Trimming shortened V by 5 bases and J by 5 bases, and 9 bases separated the two germline ends. The CDR3 sequence is 12 residues long. The V gene's germline CDR1 is KGHSH and CDR2 LQKENI. The CDR3 loop is CASSSQGTEAFF. The CDR3, as DNA: TGTGCCAGCTCATCTCAGGGGACTGAAGCTTTCTTT. The variable domain in full, with the rest retrieved from reference TRBV18 and TRBJ1-1, is NAGVMQNPRHLVRRRGQEARLRCSPMKGHSHVYWYRQLPEEGLKFMVYLQKENIIDESGMPKERFSAEFPKEGPSILRIQQVVRGDSAAYFCASSSQGTEAFFGQGTRLTVV.

The rearrangement uses TRBV19 and TRBJ1-2; D gene uncertain. Trimming pared 4 bases from V and 4 bases from J, leaving 13 bases between. The CDR3 sequence is 14 residues long. The V gene's germline CDR1 is LNHDA and CDR2 SQIVND (reference sequence). The CDR3 DNA sequence: TGTGCCAGTAGTACCCTATGGGGAGGCTATGGCTACACCTTC. It specifies CASSTLWGGYGYTF. Based on the CDR3 plus reference TRBV19 and TRBJ1-2, the full variable domain is DGGITQSPKYLFRKEGQNVTLSCEQNLNHDAMYWYRQDPGQGLRLIYYSQIVNDFQKGDIAEGYSVSREKKESFPLTVTSAQKNPTAFYLCASSTLWGGYGYTFGSGTRLTVV.

The J gene is TRBJ2-7, the V gene TRBV7-8; 7 nucleotides align to TRBD1. The CDR3 extends over 13 amino acids. The V gene end was trimmed by 5 bases and the J gene end by 1 base; junction bases not matched to a gene: 2. The germline V gene has CDR1 SGHVS and CDR2 FQNEAQ. As DNA, the CDR3 is TGTGCCAGCAGCCGACAGGGTTCCTACGAGCAGTACTTC. Translation: CASSRQGSYEQYF.

A single count supports this clone. The chain employs TRBV2 and TRBJ1-2, with a weak D call TRBD1 (5 bases). The CDR3 consists of 13 residues. V was clipped by 6 bases and J by 0 bases, with 8 bases between them. The germline V gene has CDR1 SNHLY and CDR2 FYNNEI. CDR3 DNA: TGTGCCAGCAGCAGGACAACTAACTATGGCTACACCTTC. This encodes CASSRTTNYGYTF. The full variable domain, with the rest looked up from reference TRBV2 and TRBJ1-2, is EPEVTQTPSHQVTQMGQEVILRCVPISNHLYFYWYRQILGQKVEFLVSFYNNEISEKSEIFDDQFSVERPDGSNFTLKIRSTKLEDSAMYFCASSRTTNYGYTFGSGTRLTVV.

The V gene is TRBV18, the J gene TRBJ1-1, with TRBD1 identical over 9 bases. The CDR3 length is 16 residues. Germline V gives CDR1 KGHSH, CDR2 LQKENI. V was clipped by 3 bases and J by 1 base; unmatched bases: 6. CDR3 in DNA: TGTGCCAGCTCACCGTCGTTGGGACAGGGGAACACTGAAGCTTTCTTT. Protein product: CASSPSLGQGNTEAFF.

The V gene is TRBV6-2 or TRBV6-3, the J gene TRBJ1-1, with 7 bases that match TRBD1. The J segment lost 2 bases and the V segment lost 4 bases, leaving 4 bases of the junction unmatched. This CDR3 is 14 amino acids long. CDR1 MNHEY and CDR2 SVGEGT come from the germline V gene. The CDR3: CASSSGTVNTEAFF. The CDR3 DNA reads as TGTGCCAGCAGTTCCGGGACAGTTAACACTGAAGCTTTCTTT.

This chain connects TRBV7-9 to TRBJ2-3, with 7 nucleotides matching TRBD1. From germline, CDR1 is SEHNR and CDR2 FQNEAQ (reference sequence). J was trimmed by 2 bases and V by 4 bases; bases with no gene match: 12. CDR3 length: 17 residues. CDR3 residues: CASSSLTTGWITDTQYF. CDR3 coding DNA: TGTGCCAGCAGCTCTTTGACGACAGGGTGGATCACAGATACGCAGTATTTT.

The rearrangement uses TRBV27 and TRBJ2-1, with 7 bases identical to TRBD2. CDR1 and CDR2 from the germline V gene are MNHEY and SMNVEV (reference sequence). The CDR3 length is 19 residues. V shed 5 bases and J 0 bases; nucleotides not matched to a gene: 16. CDR3: CASSPHRRGVFGSYNEQFF. CDR3 in DNA: TGTGCCAGCAGTCCCCATCGTCGGGGGGTATTCGGCTCCTACAATGAGCAGTTCTTC.

V is TRBV7-9 and J is TRBJ2-7, with 7 bases aligning to TRBD1. The V segment lost 5 bases and the J segment 0 bases; nucleotides outside the gene matches: 10. Germline V CDR1 and CDR2: SEHNR, FQNEAQ (reference sequence). CDR3 length: 16 amino acids. The CDR3 is CASSLDRVGFSYEQYF. The DNA for the CDR3 is TGTGCCAGCAGCCTAGACAGGGTAGGATTCTCCTACGAGCAGTACTTC.

The chain couples TRBV11-2 to TRBJ2-1; 8 nucleotides match TRBD2. Per germline, CDR1 SGHAT and CDR2 FQNNGV. This CDR3 has 15 amino acids. Losses at the gene ends were 6 bases for V and 0 bases for J; bases not matched to a gene: 4. The CDR3 protein is CASRPSGSSYNEQFF. The CDR3 region has the DNA TGTGCCAGCAGGCCCAGCGGGAGCTCCTACAATGAGCAGTTCTTC. The complete variable domain, with remaining parts taken from reference TRBV11-2 and TRBJ2-1, reads EAGVAQSPRYKIIEKRQSVAFWCNPISGHATLYWYQQILGQGPKLLIQFQNNGVVDDSQLPKDRFSAERLKGVDSTLKIQPAKLEDSAVYLCASRPSGSSYNEQFFGPGTRLTVL.

The J gene is TRBJ2-7, the V gene TRBV4-3, with D possibly matching TRBD2 (5 bases). The germline gives CDR1 LGHNA, CDR2 YSLEER. The V end was cut by 4 bases, the J end by 5 bases, with 18 bases between. The CDR3 consists of 15 residues. The CDR3 DNA follows: TGCGCCAGCAGCCCCGGGTCTACGGGAAACCACGAGCAGTACTTC. Amino acid sequence: CASSPGSTGNHEQYF.

The rearrangement uses TRBV7-9 and TRBJ1-2; D is perhaps TRBD1 (5 bases). Germline values: CDR1 SEHNR, CDR2 FQNEAQ (reference sequence). The CDR3 loop spans 13 amino acids. Trimming took off 1 base at V and 7 bases at J, with 10 bases between the two ends. The CDR3 protein is CASSLEAGSGYTF. CDR3 nucleotide sequence: TGTGCCAGCAGCTTAGAGGCAGGGTCTGGCTACACCTTC.

This clone occurred a few times. The V gene is TRBV28, the J gene TRBJ1-5; D uncertain. This CDR3 comprises 12 residues. The germline V gene has CDR1 MDHEN and CDR2 SYDVKM. Trimming removed 8 bases at V and 0 bases at J, with 5 bases between. CDR3 loop: CASRSSNQPQHF. The CDR3 nucleotides read TGTGCCAGCCGGAGTAGCAATCAGCCCCAGCATTTT.

The V call is TRBV28, the J call TRBJ1-1; 8 bases map to TRBD1. Unmatched junction bases numbered 4, after V lost 6 bases and J lost 1 base. The CDR3 loop spans 14 amino acids. Looked up from germline, CDR1 is MDHEN and CDR2 is SYDVKM. The CDR3 loop is CASSPGTGNTEAFF. The CDR3, as DNA: TGTGCCAGCAGCCCCGGGACAGGGAACACTGAAGCTTTCTTT.

This clone was observed once. The genes are TRBV6-5 and TRBJ1-6; 9 nucleotides align to TRBD1. V lost 5 bases, J lost 9 bases, and 8 bases stayed unmatched. The CDR3 runs to 15 residues. Germline-derived CDR1 and CDR2 are MNHEY and SVGAGI. CDR3 sequence reads: CASSPLDRGVSPLHF. As DNA, the CDR3 is TGTGCCAGCAGTCCCCTGGACAGGGGAGTTTCACCCCTCCACTTT.

The rearrangement joins TRBV18 to TRBJ2-1; the match to TRBD2 covers 12 bases. J gave up 9 bases and V 5 bases, and 5 bases lay outside the gene matches. The CDR3 extends over 14 amino acids. The V gene's germline CDR1 is KGHSH and CDR2 LQKENI. The CDR3 DNA sequence: TGTGCCAGCTCATCACTAGCGGGAGGACGTGAGCAGTTCTTC. Translated: CASSSLAGGREQFF. The full variable domain, rest sourced from reference TRBV18 and TRBJ2-1, is NAGVMQNPRHLVRRRGQEARLRCSPMKGHSHVYWYRQLPEEGLKFMVYLQKENIIDESGMPKERFSAEFPKEGPSILRIQQVVRGDSAAYFCASSSLAGGREQFFGPGTRLTVL.

Points on this clone: At the DNA level, this CDR3 is encoded by other sequences in the same sample as well. V gene TRBV19 combines with J gene TRBJ1-5; TRBD1 is a possible D gene (5 bases). The CDR3 spans 13 residues. The ends were cut back, 3 bases at V and 7 bases at J, with 10 bases in the middle. Germline CDR1 LNHDA, CDR2 SQIVND (reference sequence). The chain's CDR3 is CASSIGTGQPQHF. CDR3 bases: TGTGCCAGTAGTATTGGCACAGGCCAGCCCCAGCATTTT.

CDR3 residues: CASSPEPGLATYNEQFF. The CDR3, as DNA: TGTGCCAGCAGCCCCGAACCGGGACTAGCGACCTACAATGAGCAGTTCTTC. The chain couples TRBV7-3 to TRBJ2-1; TRBD2 aligns across 10 bases. Looked up from germline, CDR1 is SGHTA and CDR2 is FQGTGA. Losses at the gene ends were 5 bases for V and 2 bases for J; bases not matched to a gene: 9. The CDR3 consists of 17 residues.

The rearrangement uses TRBV2 and TRBJ2-1, with 9 bases that match TRBD2. Germline CDR1 and CDR2: SNHLY and FYNNEI. The CDR3 runs to 15 residues. The CDR3 spells CAVKSGTSSYNEQFF. The CDR3 nucleotides read TGTGCAGTCAAATCAGGGACTAGCAGCTACAATGAGCAGTTCTTC. The variable domain in full, with the rest retrieved from reference TRBV2 and TRBJ2-1, is EPEVTQTPSHQVTQMGQEVILRCVPISNHLYFYWYRQILGQKVEFLVSFYNNEISEKSEIFDDQFSVERPDGSNFTLKIRSTKLEDSAMYFCAVKSGTSSYNEQFFGPGTRLTVL.

The rearrangement uses TRBV6-6 and TRBJ1-2; 9 nucleotides match TRBD1. Germline CDR1 reads MNHNY; CDR2 reads SVGAGI (reference sequence). Unmatched junction bases numbered 13, after V lost 6 bases and J lost 8 bases. The CDR3 runs 15 residues. Here the CDR3 DNA reads TGTGCCAGCAGCCTTAGCAAACAGGGGGCGCGAGGCTACACCTTC. The encoded protein is CASSLSKQGARGYTF.